This T cell receptor beta chain was sequenced for a study of T cells in Graves' hyperthyroidism and ophthalmopathy. Study results and caveats: Ophthalmopathy was separated from stable hyperthyroidism by a 13 V-J model. Model predictions of ophthalmopathy came a median 6.5 months before onset. The majority of expanded thyroid clonotypes above 0.001 also appeared in blood.

Trimming removed 3 bases from V and 0 bases from J, with 21 bases in between. This CDR3 region has 18 residues. The V gene's germline CDR1 is KGHSH and CDR2 LQKENI. RNA transcripts served as the template for amplifying TCR beta CDR3 regions. The primer set for the first-round RT-PCR of the TCR CDR3 was HTBI. One entry per CDR3 protein results from TCRdb running MiXCR on the multiplex PCR reads. Among hundreds of thousands of distinct CDR3 sequences, about 13% were seen once, and the ten largest hold 9.2%. This clonotype was detected only a few times. The antigen is not known. Graves' hyperthyroidism qualified as stable when ophthalmopathy did not progress within 18 months.

The sequence derives from a woman aged 18-35 years with Graves' hyperthyroidism. The source material was blood. The gene calls are TRBV18 and TRBJ2-7; TRBD1 is a possible D gene (6 bases). CDR3 residues: CASSPSGWTETNSYEQYF. CDR3 nucleotide sequence: TGTGCCAGCTCACCTTCGGGATGGACAGAGACAAACTCCTACGAGCAGTACTTC.